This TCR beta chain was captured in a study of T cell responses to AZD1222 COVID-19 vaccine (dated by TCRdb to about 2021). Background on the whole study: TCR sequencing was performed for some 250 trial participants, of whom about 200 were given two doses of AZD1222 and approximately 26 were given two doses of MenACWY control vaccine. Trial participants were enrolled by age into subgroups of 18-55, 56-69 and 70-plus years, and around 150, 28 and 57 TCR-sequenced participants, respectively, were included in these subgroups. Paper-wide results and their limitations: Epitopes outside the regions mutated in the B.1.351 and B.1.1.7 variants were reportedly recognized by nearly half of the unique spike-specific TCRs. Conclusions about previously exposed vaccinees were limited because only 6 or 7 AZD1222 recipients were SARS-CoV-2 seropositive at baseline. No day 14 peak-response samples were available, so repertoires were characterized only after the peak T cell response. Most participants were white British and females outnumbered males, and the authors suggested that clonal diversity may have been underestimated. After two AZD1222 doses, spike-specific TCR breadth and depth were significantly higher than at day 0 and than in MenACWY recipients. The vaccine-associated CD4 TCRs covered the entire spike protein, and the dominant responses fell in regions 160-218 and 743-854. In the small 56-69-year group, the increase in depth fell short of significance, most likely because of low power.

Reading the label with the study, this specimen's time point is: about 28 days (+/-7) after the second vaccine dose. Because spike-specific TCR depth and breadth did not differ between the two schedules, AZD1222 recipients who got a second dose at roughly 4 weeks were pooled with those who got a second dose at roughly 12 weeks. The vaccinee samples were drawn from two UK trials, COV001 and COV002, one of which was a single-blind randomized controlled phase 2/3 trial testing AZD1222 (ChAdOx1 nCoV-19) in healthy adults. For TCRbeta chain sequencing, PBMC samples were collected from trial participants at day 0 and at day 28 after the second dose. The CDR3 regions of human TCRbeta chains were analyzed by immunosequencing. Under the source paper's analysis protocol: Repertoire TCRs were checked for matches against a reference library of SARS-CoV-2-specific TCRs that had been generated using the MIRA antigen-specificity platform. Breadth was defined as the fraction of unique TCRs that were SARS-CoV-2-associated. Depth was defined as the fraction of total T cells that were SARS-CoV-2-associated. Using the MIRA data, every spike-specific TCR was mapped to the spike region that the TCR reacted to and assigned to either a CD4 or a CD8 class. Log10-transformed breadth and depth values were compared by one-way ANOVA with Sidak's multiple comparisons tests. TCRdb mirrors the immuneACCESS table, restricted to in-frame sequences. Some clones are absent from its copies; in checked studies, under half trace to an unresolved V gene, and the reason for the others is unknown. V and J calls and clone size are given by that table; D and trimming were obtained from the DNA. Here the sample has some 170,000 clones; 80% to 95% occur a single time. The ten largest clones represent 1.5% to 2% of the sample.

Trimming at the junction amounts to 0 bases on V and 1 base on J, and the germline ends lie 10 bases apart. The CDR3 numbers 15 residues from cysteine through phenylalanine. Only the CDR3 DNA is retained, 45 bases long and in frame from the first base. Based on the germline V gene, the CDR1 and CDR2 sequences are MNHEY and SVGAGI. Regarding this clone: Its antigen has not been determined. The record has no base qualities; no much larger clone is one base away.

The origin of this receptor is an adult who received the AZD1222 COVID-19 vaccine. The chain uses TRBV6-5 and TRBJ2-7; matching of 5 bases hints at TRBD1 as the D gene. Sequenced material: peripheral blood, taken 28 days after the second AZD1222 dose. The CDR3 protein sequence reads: CASSYSSKGSYEQYF. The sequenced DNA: TGTGCCAGCAGTTACTCCTCTAAGGGGTCCTACGAGCAGTACTTC.